This TCR beta chain emerged from a study of response to subunit inactivated influenza vaccine. TCRdb itself ran the RT-PCR reads through MiXCR, one entry per CDR3 protein. The sample shows some 550,000 distinct CDR3 sequences, under 30% of them seen only once. This clonotype has more than one count but fewer than ten. J gave up 6 bases and V 5 bases, and 7 bases lay outside the gene matches. The length of the CDR3 is 16 residues. Separately, the same data were catalogued under a study of T cells expressing NK-cell markers. That paper adds: The cDNA for TCR beta came from 5'RACE template switching with UMIs. The sorts in several experiments were restricted to alpha-beta TCR T cells by an anti-gamma-delta TCR antibody.

This receptor was obtained from a man in his forties or fifties who received an inactivated influenza vaccine. Sequenced here: CD4+ T cells sorted from PBMCs, sampled 12 days after vaccination. This sequence joins TRBV12-3 or TRBV12-4 and TRBJ2-2, with 12 bases fitting TRBD2. The CDR3 nucleotides read TGTGCCAGCAGTCGTGGGACTAGCGGGTATCCCGGGGAGCTGTTTTTT. This gives the protein CASSRGTSGYPGELFF.